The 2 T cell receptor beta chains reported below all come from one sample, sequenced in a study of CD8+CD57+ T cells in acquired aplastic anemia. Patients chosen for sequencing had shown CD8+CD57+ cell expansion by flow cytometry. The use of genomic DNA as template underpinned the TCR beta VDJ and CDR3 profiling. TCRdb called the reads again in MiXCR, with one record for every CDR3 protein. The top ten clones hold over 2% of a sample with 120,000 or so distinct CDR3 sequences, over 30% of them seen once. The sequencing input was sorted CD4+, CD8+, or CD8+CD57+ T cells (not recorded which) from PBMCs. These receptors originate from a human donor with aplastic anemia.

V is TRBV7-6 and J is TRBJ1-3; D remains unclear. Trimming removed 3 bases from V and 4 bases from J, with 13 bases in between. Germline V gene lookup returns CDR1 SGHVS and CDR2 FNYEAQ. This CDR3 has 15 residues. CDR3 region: CASSLVSPAGNTIYF. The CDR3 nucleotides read TGTGCCAGCAGCTTGGTCTCCCCCGCAGGAAACACCATATATTTT.

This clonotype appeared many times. In nucleotides, the CDR3 is TGTGCCAGCAGCTTAGACCCGGGTGCAGGAAACACCATATATTTT. It translates to CASSLDPGAGNTIYF. V gene TRBV11-2 combines with J gene TRBJ1-3, with unresolved D. CDR3 size: 15 residues. Germline assignment: CDR1 SGHAT and CDR2 FQNNGV. V was cut by 0 bases and J by 4 bases, with 10 bases left in between. The whole variable domain, remainder taken from reference TRBV11-2 and TRBJ1-3, is EAGVAQSPRYKIIEKRQSVAFWCNPISGHATLYWYQQILGQGPKLLIQFQNNGVVDDSQLPKDRFSAERLKGVDSTLKIQPAKLEDSAVYLCASSLDPGAGNTIYFGEGSWLTVV.